The clone carrying this TCR beta chain was counted between two and nine times. Its antigen remains unknown. The treatment is: approximately nine-day PBMC culture with coronavirus spike peptide pools or control peptides (ViraFEST assay). Germline V CDR1 and CDR2: MDHEN, SYDVKM. The CDR3 consists of 12 residues. With V trimmed by 8 bases and J by 2 bases, 3 bases remained unmatched. The data originate from a study of vaccination and CD4 T cells after COVID-19. The overall study: SARS-CoV-2 positivity in convalescent patients was established by nasal swab PCR; under 10 had mild and one severe disease. The study enrolled six male and four female convalescents, two of whom were Hispanic.

With the Oncomine TCR Beta short-read assay, DNA from cultured CD4+ T cells was sequenced. From cultured CD4+ T cells, genomic DNA was extracted. MiXCR was run by TCRdb on the PCR reads, yielding one entry per CDR3 protein. The repertoire consists of over 4,500 distinct CDR3 sequences, with about 30% occurring once and the leading ten covering roughly 21%. The genes are TRBV28 and TRBJ2-7, with 7 bases lining up with TRBD1. The clonotype comes from a human donor who had recovered from COVID-19. This sample comprised CD4+ T cells from blood, cultured in vitro, obtained after SARS-CoV-2 vaccination. The CDR3 here is CASRTGTYEQYF. The CDR3 DNA is TGTGCCAGCCGGACAGGCACCTACGAGCAGTACTTC.